These 19 T cell receptor beta chains originate from one sample sequenced in a study of blood T cell repertoires in COVID-19. The table came from immunoSEQ multiplex PCR; TCRdb's copy has only in-frame clones and leaves some out. This sample has 35,000 to 50,000 clones, with roughly 85% found just once. The sequenced sample was peripheral blood. These receptors were obtained from a human donor in a cohort sampled during active COVID-19.

The chain employs TRBV5-1 and TRBJ2-7; TRBD2 aligns across 13 bases. V lost 4 bases to trimming and J lost 7 bases; unmatched junction nucleotides: 8. CDR1 is SGHRS and CDR2 is YFSETQ in the germline V gene. The CDR3 loop spans 15 amino acids. Written as DNA, the CDR3 is TGCGCCAGCAGCCCGGGGACTAGCGGGGCCGGGGAGCAGTACTTC. Translated, it gives CASSPGTSGAGEQYF.

The table lists this clone with a count of one. The rearrangement links TRBV5-1 to TRBJ2-2; D is perhaps TRBD1 (6 bases). There are 17 residues in the CDR3. V was cut by 0 bases and J by 6 bases, with 18 bases left in between. Per the germline V gene, CDR1 is SGHRS and CDR2 is YFSETQ. This chain's CDR3 is CASSLGLGQGSSGELFF. The DNA for the CDR3 is TGCGCCAGCAGCTTGGGGCTGGGACAAGGTAGCTCCGGGGAGCTGTTTTTT.

This clone has only one observation. The chain is built from TRBV13 and TRBJ1-2, with 7 bases aligning to TRBD1. Germline trimming cut 4 bases from V and 4 bases from J; bases unmatched to any gene: 9. The CDR3 length is 15 residues. Germline CDR1 is PRHDT and CDR2 is FYEKMQ (reference sequence). In DNA form, the CDR3 reads TGTGCCAGCAGCTCACTCTCGGGACAGAGCTATGGCTACACCTTC. Protein product: CASSSLSGQSYGYTF.

The genes are TRBV5-6 and TRBJ2-7; 12 bases fit TRBD1. The V segment lost 1 base and the J segment 2 bases; nucleotides outside the gene matches: 4. The germline gives CDR1 SGHDT, CDR2 YYEEEE. CDR3 length equals 16 residues. The CDR3 coding sequence is TGTGCCAGCAGCTTGAGGGGACAGGGGGCAACCTACGAGCAGTACTTC. Translation gives CASSLRGQGATYEQYF.

The rearrangement links TRBV6-6 to TRBJ2-4; 7 bases are shared with TRBD1. Trimming at V came to 6 bases and at J to 1 base, leaving 9 bases not matched to a gene. CDR3 length equals 16 residues. Germline assignment: CDR1 MNHNY and CDR2 SVGAGI (reference sequence). Written as DNA, the CDR3 is TGTGCCAGCAGCATAGGGGGCGTCGGGGCCAAAAACATTCAGTACTTC. It specifies CASSIGGVGAKNIQYF.

The V gene is TRBV7-8, the J gene TRBJ1-4; TRBD1 matches at 7 bases. The CDR3 runs 15 residues. Trimming took 6 bases from V and 5 from J; bases not matched to a gene: 9. Germline CDR1 reads SGHVS; CDR2 reads FQNEAQ. CDR3 in amino acids: CASRPGQADNEKLFF. In DNA, the CDR3 is TGTGCCAGCAGACCCGGACAGGCCGACAATGAAAAACTGTTTTTT.

This chain links TRBV9 with TRBJ1-1; D perhaps matches TRBD1 (5 bases). Trimming cost V 0 bases and J 1 base, with 7 bases left between them. This CDR3 is 14 amino acids long. CDR1 is SGDLS and CDR2 is YYNGEE in the germline V gene. CDR3 DNA sequence: TGTGCCAGCAGCGTAGGACAGTGGAACACTGAAGCTTTCTTT. Residues: CASSVGQWNTEAFF.

The chain uses TRBV5-5 and TRBJ1-1, with TRBD1 matching 9 bases. This CDR3 spans 15 amino acids. V lost 0 bases to trimming and J lost 4 bases; unmatched junction nucleotides: 4. Looked up from germline, CDR1 is SGHKS and CDR2 is YYEKEE (reference sequence). CDR3: CASSLVQGAITEAFF. CDR3 nucleotide sequence: TGTGCCAGCAGCTTGGTACAGGGGGCAATCACTGAAGCTTTCTTT.

The chain uses TRBV11-2 and TRBJ2-3; unclear D gene. The CDR3 is 13 amino acids. Germline V gene data show CDR1 as SGHAT and CDR2 as FQNNGV. V lost 1 base to trimming and J lost 5 bases, with 7 bases between them. The CDR3 DNA reads as TGTGCCAGCAGCTTAGTTCCAGGAGATACGCAGTATTTT. This gives the protein CASSLVPGDTQYF.

The CDR3 sequence is CASSQEGGNTIYF. CDR3 nucleotide sequence: TGTGCCAGTAGCCAAGAGGGTGGAAACACCATATATTTT. This chain connects TRBV19 to TRBJ1-3; no clear D gene. V shed 6 bases and J shed 3 bases, with 9 bases lying between them. The germline gives CDR1 LNHDA, CDR2 SQIVND (reference sequence). This CDR3 region has 13 residues.

The rearrangement joins TRBV7-2 to TRBJ2-3, with 8 bases aligning to TRBD2. The CDR3 runs 14 residues. Looked up from germline, CDR1 is SGHTA and CDR2 is FQGNSA. The J segment lost 2 bases and the V segment lost 3 bases, leaving 1 base of the junction unmatched. The CDR3 DNA follows: TGTGCCAGCAGCTTGACTAGCGTCACAGATACGCAGTATTTT. It translates to CASSLTSVTDTQYF.

This chain joins TRBV9 and TRBJ2-1; 9 bases map to TRBD2. The V segment lost 1 base and the J segment 9 bases; nucleotides outside the gene matches: 8. The CDR3 contains 15 residues. CDR1 is SGDLS, CDR2 YYNGEE, per germline. DNA of the CDR3: TGTGCCAGCAGCGTAAGTGCGGGGGGGCGTGGTGAGCAGTTCTTC. Encoded protein: CASSVSAGGRGEQFF.

The V and J genes are TRBV7-2 and TRBJ2-7; D is unresolved. There are 14 residues in the CDR3. V lost 1 base and J 3 bases, leaving 10 bases between the germline ends. CDR1 and CDR2 (germline): SGHTA, FQGNSA. CDR3: CASSLVRQDYEQYF. Here the CDR3 DNA reads TGTGCCAGCAGCTTAGTAAGGCAGGACTACGAGCAGTACTTC.

The rearrangement uses TRBV7-9 and TRBJ1-1, with D maybe TRBD1 (6 bases). CDR1 is SEHNR and CDR2 is FQNEAQ in the germline V gene (reference sequence). Trimming pared 6 bases from V and 0 bases from J, leaving 11 bases between. This CDR3 spans 14 amino acids. The chain's CDR3 is CASRDRLMNTEAFF. In nucleotides, the CDR3 is TGTGCCAGCAGGGACAGACTTATGAACACTGAAGCTTTCTTT.

This clone was recorded a few times. J is TRBJ1-1 and V is TRBV7-9; D is unclear. The CDR3 is 13 amino acids. Looked up from germline, CDR1 is SEHNR and CDR2 is FQNEAQ (reference sequence). The ends were cut back, 1 base at V and 8 bases at J, with 11 bases in the middle. CDR3 nucleotide sequence: TGTGCCAGCAGCTTAGGAGGTGGTGGGGAAGCTTTCTTT. It is translated as CASSLGGGGEAFF. Looking up the rest from reference TRBV7-9 and TRBJ1-1 gives the full variable domain: DTGVSQNPRHKITKRGQNVTFRCDPISEHNRLYWYRQTLGQGPEFLTYFQNEAQLEKSRLLSDRFSAERPKGSFSTLEIQRTEQGDSAMYLCASSLGGGGEAFFGQGTRLTVV.

The rearrangement uses TRBV11-1 and TRBJ2-7; D perhaps matches TRBD1 (5 bases). Germline V lookup: CDR1 SGHAT, CDR2 FQDESV (reference sequence). Trimming took 5 bases from V and 2 from J, leaving 10 bases between them. The CDR3 is 13 amino acids. The CDR3 sequence is CASSPQDTYEQYF. In nucleotides, the CDR3 is TGTGCCAGCAGCCCCCAGGACACCTACGAGCAGTACTTC.

This chain joins TRBV10-3 and TRBJ1-2; D ambiguous. The CDR3 totals 12 residues. V lost 3 bases, J lost 5 bases, and 7 bases lay in between. Germline lookup yields CDR1 ENHRY and CDR2 SYGVKD. This chain's CDR3 is CAISDEGYGYTF. Written as DNA, the CDR3 is TGTGCCATCAGTGATGAGGGATATGGCTACACCTTC.

The gene calls are TRBV6-5 and TRBJ1-3; D not resolved. This CDR3 has 12 amino acids. V lost 6 bases to trimming and J lost 4 bases, with 7 bases between them. CDR1 MNHEY and CDR2 SVGAGI come from the germline V gene. CDR3: CASSSRGNTIYF. As DNA, the CDR3 is TGTGCCAGCAGCTCCAGAGGAAACACCATATATTTT.

The chain couples TRBV19 to TRBJ2-7; 8 nucleotides match TRBD1. CDR3 length equals 15 residues. After removal of 3 bases from V and 5 bases from J, the junction contained 9 bases not matched to a gene. Germline CDR1 and CDR2: LNHDA and SQIVND (reference sequence). CDR3 DNA: TGTGCCAGTAGTATGGGTGGGACAGGCGTGGACGAGCAGTACTTC. Residues: CASSMGGTGVDEQYF.